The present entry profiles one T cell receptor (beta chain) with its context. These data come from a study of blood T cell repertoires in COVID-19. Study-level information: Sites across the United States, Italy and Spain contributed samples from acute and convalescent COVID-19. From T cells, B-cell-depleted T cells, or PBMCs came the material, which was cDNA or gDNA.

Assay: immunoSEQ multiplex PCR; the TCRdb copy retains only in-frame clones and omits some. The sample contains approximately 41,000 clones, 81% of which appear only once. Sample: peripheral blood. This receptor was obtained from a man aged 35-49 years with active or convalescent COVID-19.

CDR3 in DNA: TGTGCCTGGCCTAATCAGGGCACCGGGGAGCTGTTTTTT. It specifies CAWPNQGTGELFF. The J gene is TRBJ2-2, the V gene TRBV30; D perhaps matches TRBD1 (5 bases). Germline V gene data show CDR1 as GTSNPN and CDR2 as SVGIG (reference sequence). Trimming left V 5 bases short and J 4 bases short, with 11 bases between. The CDR3 sequence is 13 residues long.